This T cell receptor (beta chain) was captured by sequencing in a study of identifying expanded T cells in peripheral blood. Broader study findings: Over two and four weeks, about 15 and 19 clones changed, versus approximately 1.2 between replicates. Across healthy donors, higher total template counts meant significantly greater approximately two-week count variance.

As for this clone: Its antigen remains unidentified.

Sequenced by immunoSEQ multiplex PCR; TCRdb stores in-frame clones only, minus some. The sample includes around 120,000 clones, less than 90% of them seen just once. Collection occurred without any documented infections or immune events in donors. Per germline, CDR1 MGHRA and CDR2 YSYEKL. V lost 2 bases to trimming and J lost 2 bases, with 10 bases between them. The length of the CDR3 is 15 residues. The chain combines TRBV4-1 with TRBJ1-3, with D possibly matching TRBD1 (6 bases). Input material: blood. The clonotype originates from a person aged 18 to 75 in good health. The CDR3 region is CASSQSGTTGNTIYF. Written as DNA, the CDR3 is TGCGCCAGCAGCCAATCCGGGACAACTGGAAACACCATATATTTT.